Listed below are T cell receptor beta chains from one sample, sequenced in a study of blood T cell repertoires in COVID-19. Assay: immunoSEQ multiplex PCR; the TCRdb copy retains only in-frame clones and omits some. The sample holds approximately 150,000 clones, approximately 90% seen once. Material for sequencing was peripheral blood. Receptors originate from a woman aged 50 to 65 with acute or convalescent COVID-19. Both conserved end residues are part of each CDR3. The D gene is left open where the match is weak. A clone size is listed for some rows: how often the clone was seen (once, few, many), or a class if it is expanded.

V gene: TRBV5-1; D gene: TRBD1; clone size: .; J gene: TRBJ1-4; CDR3 length: 14; CDR3 DNA: TGCGCCAGCGAGAGGGGACAGGGGGAAGAAAAACTGTTTTTT; CDR3 protein: CASERGQGEEKLFF
V gene: TRBV7-2; D gene: .; clone size: .; J gene: TRBJ2-3; CDR3 length: 15; CDR3 DNA: TGTGCCAGCAGCTTAGCCCTGGGCTACACAGATACGCAGTATTTT; CDR3 protein: CASSLALGYTDTQYF
V gene: TRBV3-1/TRBV3-2; D gene: TRBD1; clone size: .; J gene: TRBJ2-7; CDR3 length: 11; CDR3 DNA: TGTGCCAGCAGCATCCGGGACAGGGTGTACTTC; CDR3 protein: CASSIRDRVYF
V gene: TRBV7-9; D gene: TRBD2; clone size: once; J gene: TRBJ2-2; CDR3 length: 17; CDR3 DNA: TGTGCCAGCAGCTCCCCCCTGGGGAGCGGGAGCTTCGGGGAGCTGTTTTTT; CDR3 protein: CASSSPLGSGSFGELFF
V gene: TRBV20-1; D gene: .; clone size: .; J gene: TRBJ2-2; CDR3 length: 14; CDR3 DNA: TGCAGTGCTAGTGCTCTAGCTAACACCGGGGAGCTGTTTTTT; CDR3 protein: CSASALANTGELFF
V gene: TRBV27; D gene: .; clone size: .; J gene: TRBJ2-7; CDR3 length: 16; CDR3 DNA: TGTGCCAGCAGTTTCCTCTGTCATACCACTTATTACGAGCAGTACTTC; CDR3 protein: CASSFLCHTTYYEQYF
V gene: TRBV6-4; D gene: .; clone size: .; J gene: TRBJ1-2; CDR3 length: 14; CDR3 DNA: TGTGCCAGCAGTGACTCTCCCGGGGAAGATGGCTACACCTTC; CDR3 protein: CASSDSPGEDGYTF
V gene: TRBV2; D gene: .; clone size: .; J gene: TRBJ1-5; CDR3 length: 13; CDR3 DNA: TGTGCCAGCAATCAGGTTCCGAGTCAGCCCCAGCATTTT; CDR3 protein: CASNQVPSQPQHF
V gene: TRBV7-3; D gene: .; clone size: .; J gene: TRBJ1-1; CDR3 length: 14; CDR3 DNA: TGTGCCAGCAGCTTAATGGGGGGGAACACTGAAGCTTTCTTT; CDR3 protein: CASSLMGGNTEAFF
V gene: TRBV10-2; D gene: .; clone size: .; J gene: TRBJ1-5; CDR3 length: 14; CDR3 DNA: TGCGCCAGCAGTCCAGGGTTTAGCAATCAGCCCCAGCATTTT; CDR3 protein: CASSPGFSNQPQHF
V gene: TRBV7-2; D gene: TRBD1; clone size: .; J gene: TRBJ1-4; CDR3 length: 14; CDR3 DNA: TGTGCCAGCAGCCTGACAGGGGGCAATGAAAAACTGTTTTTT; CDR3 protein: CASSLTGGNEKLFF
V gene: TRBV6-5; D gene: TRBD2; clone size: .; J gene: TRBJ2-7; CDR3 length: 15; CDR3 DNA: TGTGCCAGCAGTTACTCGGGACTAGCCAATTACGAGCAGTACTTC; CDR3 protein: CASSYSGLANYEQYF
V gene: TRBV5-1; D gene: TRBD2; clone size: .; J gene: TRBJ2-1; CDR3 length: 16; CDR3 DNA: TGCGCCAGCAGCCCCTCGCGGCTAGCGGTCTACAATGAGCAGTTCTTC; CDR3 protein: CASSPSRLAVYNEQFF
V gene: TRBV19; D gene: .; clone size: .; J gene: TRBJ1-2; CDR3 length: 12; CDR3 DNA: TGTGCCAGTAGCCAAGCAGGGATTGGCTACACCTTC; CDR3 protein: CASSQAGIGYTF
V gene: TRBV3-1/TRBV3-2; D gene: .; clone size: .; J gene: TRBJ2-4; CDR3 length: 17; CDR3 DNA: TGTGCCAGCAGCCAACCTCGGCAGGGGCTAGCCAAAAACATTCAGTACTTC; CDR3 protein: CASSQPRQGLAKNIQYF
V gene: TRBV25-1; D gene: TRBD2; clone size: .; J gene: TRBJ2-6; CDR3 length: 16; CDR3 DNA: TGTGCCAGCAGTGAATTCGGGGGGTCTGGGGCCAACGTCCTGACTTTC; CDR3 protein: CASSEFGGSGANVLTF
V gene: TRBV19; D gene: .; clone size: .; J gene: TRBJ1-2; CDR3 length: 14; CDR3 DNA: TGTGCCAGTAGTATAGTGCCAGGGCACTATGGCTACACCTTC; CDR3 protein: CASSIVPGHYGYTF